These 20 T cell receptor beta chains were all obtained from the same sample, sequenced in a study of shared clonotypes between healthy human individuals. As defined, naive CD8 cells were CD45RO-negative and positively selected for CCR7, with terminally differentiated effector memory CD45RA+ cells excluded. Profiling relied on immunoSEQ multiplex PCR, and the TCRdb table lists in-frame clones only, not all of them. The sample contains around 1.9 million clones, approximately 94% of which appear only once. Sequencing input: naive CD8+ T cells from PBMCs. Every receptor here comes from a young man in good health. Some clones in this sample may be carry-over from other donors' samples.

The chain uses TRBV4-2 and TRBJ2-7; no firm D call. The CDR3 runs 14 residues. The germline gives CDR1 LGHNA, CDR2 YNFKEQ. Trimming shortened V by 1 base and J by 7 bases, and 14 bases separated the two germline ends. The CDR3 coding sequence is TGTGCCAGCAGCCAAGTCGCCGGAAGCTCGGAGCAGTACTTC. Translating gives CASSQVAGSSEQYF.

The chain joins TRBV27 to TRBJ1-6; D gene unclear. There are 15 residues in the CDR3. CDR1 MNHEY and CDR2 SMNVEV come from the germline V gene (reference sequence). The ends were cut back, 2 bases at V and 0 bases at J, with 5 bases in the middle. For the CDR3, the DNA is TGTGCCAGCAGTTTACGGCCCTCCTATAATTCACCCCTCCACTTT. Translating gives CASSLRPSYNSPLHF.

This chain links TRBV28 with TRBJ1-2; TRBD1 agrees at 7 bases. The ends lost 7 bases at V and 4 bases at J; junction bases unmatched: 6. There are 13 residues in the CDR3. Germline V CDR1 and CDR2: MDHEN, SYDVKM. CDR3 region: CASTTRGPYGYTF. CDR3 nucleotides: TGTGCCAGCACCACAAGGGGGCCCTATGGCTACACCTTC.

This chain connects TRBV13 to TRBJ2-7, with D possibly being TRBD1 or TRBD2 (6 bases each). This CDR3 comprises 15 residues. CDR1 is PRHDT, CDR2 FYEKMQ, per germline (reference sequence). The germline V and J ends were trimmed by 5 bases and 1 base, with 15 bases remaining between them. CDR3 residues: CASSTRGRASYEQYF. CDR3 DNA sequence: TGTGCCAGCAGCACACGGGGGCGAGCTTCCTACGAGCAGTACTTC.

V gene TRBV6-5 combines with J gene TRBJ1-1; 8 positions agree with TRBD1. Germline V gene data show CDR1 as MNHEY and CDR2 as SVGAGI. The CDR3 runs 14 residues. V lost 6 bases, J lost 7 bases, and 10 bases stayed unmatched. This chain's CDR3 is CASSPGTGAYEAFF. CDR3 sequence (DNA): TGTGCCAGCAGCCCGGGGACAGGAGCTTATGAAGCTTTCTTT.

The chain has TRBV28 and TRBJ2-5; 8 bases are shared with TRBD1. The length of the CDR3 is 15 residues. Germline-derived CDR1 and CDR2 are MDHEN and SYDVKM. The V and J ends lost 5 bases and 0 bases, in that order; junction bases with no gene match: 5. The CDR3 region has the DNA TGTGCCAGCAGTACCAGGGACAGGAACCAAGAGACCCAGTACTTC. Its protein is CASSTRDRNQETQYF.

The rearrangement links TRBV10-3 to TRBJ2-3; possible D gene TRBD1, 5 bases. V lost 10 bases and J lost 4, with 18 bases in between. Germline V lookup: CDR1 ENHRY, CDR2 SYGVKD. The CDR3 consists of 14 residues. As DNA, the CDR3 is TGTGCCACATCGGGCCAGGGTGGTGCAGATACGCAGTATTTT. Protein sequence: CATSGQGGADTQYF.

Turning to this clone: Additional DNA sequences in this sample encode the identical CDR3. V is TRBV4-3 and J is TRBJ2-3; a possible D gene is TRBD2 (5 bases). V lost 4 bases, J lost 3 bases, and 8 bases lay in between. Germline CDR1 is LGHNA and CDR2 is YSLEER. The CDR3 is 13 residues long. This chain's CDR3 is CASSPRGTDTQYF. The DNA for the CDR3 is TGCGCCAGCAGCCCGAGAGGGACAGATACGCAGTATTTT.

The chain carries TRBV15 and TRBJ2-2; 7 positions match TRBD2. This CDR3 has 16 amino acids. Germline CDR1 reads LNHNV; CDR2 reads YYDKDF (reference sequence). V was pared by 1 base and J by 4 bases, with 6 bases of the junction left unmatched. The DNA of the CDR3 is TGTGCCACCAGCAGAGTTCCAGCGGGGCCCACCGGGGAGCTGTTTTTT. This codes for CATSRVPAGPTGELFF.

The J gene is TRBJ2-1, the V gene TRBV19; TRBD2 matches at 9 bases. The CDR3 is 17 amino acids. V lost 0 bases to trimming and J lost 2 bases; unmatched junction nucleotides: 5. The germline gives CDR1 LNHDA, CDR2 SQIVND (reference sequence). Written as DNA, the CDR3 is TGTGCCAGTAGTATAGACCAAGGACTAGCGACCTACAATGAGCAGTTCTTC. Translating gives CASSIDQGLATYNEQFF.

CDR3 sequence (DNA): TGTGCCAGCAGCCTAGGGACCGCAGACTATGGCTACACCTTC. It yields the protein CASSLGTADYGYTF. The chain carries TRBV7-9 and TRBJ1-2; D might be TRBD1 (5 bases). The CDR3 runs to 14 residues. Trimming shortened V by 5 bases and J by 3 bases, and 13 bases separated the two germline ends. CDR1 and CDR2 from the germline V gene are SEHNR and FQNEAQ (reference sequence). Drawing the rest from reference TRBV7-9 and TRBJ1-2, the complete variable domain is DTGVSQNPRHKITKRGQNVTFRCDPISEHNRLYWYRQTLGQGPEFLTYFQNEAQLEKSRLLSDRFSAERPKGSFSTLEIQRTEQGDSAMYLCASSLGTADYGYTFGSGTRLTVV.

The V call is TRBV6-6, the J call TRBJ2-3, with 7 bases that match TRBD2. The germline V gene has CDR1 MNHNY and CDR2 SVGAGI (reference sequence). Unmatched junction bases numbered 7, after V lost 5 bases and J lost 2 bases. The CDR3 extends over 15 amino acids. The CDR3: CASSPTSLDTDTQYF. For the CDR3, the DNA is TGTGCCAGCAGTCCGACTAGCTTAGACACAGATACGCAGTATTTT.

CDR3 region: CASSLTLTSGSLSDTQYF. CDR3 sequence (DNA): TGTGCCAGCTCACTTACGTTGACTAGCGGGAGTTTGTCAGATACGCAGTATTTT. The chain joins TRBV18 to TRBJ2-3; 12 positions match TRBD2. Losses at the gene ends were 4 bases for V and 4 bases for J; bases not matched to a gene: 12. The CDR3 consists of 18 residues. Germline V lookup: CDR1 KGHSH, CDR2 LQKENI.

The V gene is TRBV10-1, the J gene TRBJ2-7; TRBD1 matches at 8 bases. CDR3 size: 14 residues. J gave up 9 bases and V 3 bases, and 10 bases lay outside the gene matches. Germline V gene sequence: CDR1 WNHNN, CDR2 SYGVQD (reference sequence). CDR3 residues: CASSETRTGNGQYF. In nucleotides, the CDR3 is TGCGCCAGCAGTGAAACGAGGACAGGGAACGGGCAGTACTTC.

The chain carries TRBV29-1 and TRBJ1-2, with a weak D call TRBD1 (5 bases). Trimming took off 4 bases at V and 6 bases at J, with 12 bases between the two ends. Germline V gene data show CDR1 as SQVTM and CDR2 as ANQGSEA. CDR3 length: 12 amino acids. The CDR3 region has the DNA TGCAGCGTTGGGGGAGGGACCCATGGCTACACCTTC. It translates to CSVGGGTHGYTF.

The gene calls are TRBV27 and TRBJ2-2, with TRBD2 matching over 10 bases. Unmatched junction bases numbered 10, after V lost 9 bases and J lost 0 bases. Germline V lookup: CDR1 MNHEY, CDR2 SMNVEV (reference sequence). The CDR3 covers 17 residues. The CDR3 region is CASLTLAGGTNTGELFF. CDR3 in DNA: TGTGCCAGTCTCACTTTAGCGGGAGGAACGAACACCGGGGAGCTGTTTTTT.

The chain uses TRBV27 and TRBJ2-4, with D possibly matching TRBD2 (6 bases). The germline V gene encodes CDR1 MNHEY and CDR2 SMNVEV (reference sequence). Trimming left V 8 bases short and J 8 bases short, with 16 bases between. The CDR3 is 13 residues long. The CDR3 is CASGAWSGDIQYF. In DNA, the CDR3 is TGTGCCAGCGGTGCGTGGTCGGGGGACATTCAGTACTTC.

This rearrangement joins TRBV10-3 to TRBJ2-5, with D perhaps matching TRBD1 (5 bases). Trimming left V 3 bases short and J 4 bases short, with 15 bases between. Germline CDR1 reads ENHRY; CDR2 reads SYGVKD. This CDR3 spans 15 amino acids. The CDR3 nucleotides are TGTGCCATCAGTGATCTGGGGCAGGGTCGAGAGACCCAGTACTTC. This sequence encodes CAISDLGQGRETQYF.

This clone was seen a single time. The V call is TRBV6-5, the J call TRBJ2-1; the match to TRBD1 covers 9 bases. Germline CDR1 and CDR2: MNHEY and SVGAGI. The V segment lost 7 bases and the J segment 4 bases; nucleotides outside the gene matches: 2. The CDR3 totals 13 residues. The CDR3 loop is CASIGTGYNEQFF. Written as DNA, the CDR3 is TGTGCCAGCATCGGGACAGGGTACAATGAGCAGTTCTTC.

This chain links TRBV19 with TRBJ1-2, with D perhaps matching TRBD1 (5 bases). Deletions cut 5 bases from V and 8 bases from J, with 24 bases between. The CDR3 is 16 amino acids. Germline V gives CDR1 LNHDA, CDR2 SQIVND (reference sequence). This CDR3 is CASSRSNWDPASGYTF. The DNA of the CDR3 is TGTGCCAGTAGTCGCTCCAATTGGGACCCCGCCAGCGGCTACACCTTC.